This T cell receptor (beta chain) was sequenced in a study of T cell responses to AZD1222 COVID-19 vaccine. Study-wide points: Repertoires were sampled only after the peak T cell response. It should be noted that donors were predominantly white British and more often female, and clonal diversity was possibly underestimated.

The CDR3 sequence is 24 residues long. CDR1 SGHVS and CDR2 FQNEAQ come from the germline V gene. The junction had 29 bases not matched to a gene; V was cut back by 5 bases and J by 2 bases. The protocol was immunoSEQ multiplex PCR, while the TCRdb copy is restricted to in-frame clones and leaves out a portion. This table has approximately 30,000 clones, around 78% appearing once. There are a few counts of this clone. The antigen remains undetermined. V and J are TRBV7-8 and TRBJ2-7, with 14 nucleotides matching TRBD2. The sample was peripheral blood, taken 28 days after the second AZD1222 dose. The TCR was taken from an adult who received the AZD1222 COVID-19 vaccine. The CDR3 here is CASSRKRPGLAGVQVNLRTYEQYV. The CDR3 DNA reads as TGTGCCAGCAGCCGGAAAAGACCGGGACTAGCGGGAGTGCAGGTCAACTTGCGCACCTACGAGCAGTACGTC.